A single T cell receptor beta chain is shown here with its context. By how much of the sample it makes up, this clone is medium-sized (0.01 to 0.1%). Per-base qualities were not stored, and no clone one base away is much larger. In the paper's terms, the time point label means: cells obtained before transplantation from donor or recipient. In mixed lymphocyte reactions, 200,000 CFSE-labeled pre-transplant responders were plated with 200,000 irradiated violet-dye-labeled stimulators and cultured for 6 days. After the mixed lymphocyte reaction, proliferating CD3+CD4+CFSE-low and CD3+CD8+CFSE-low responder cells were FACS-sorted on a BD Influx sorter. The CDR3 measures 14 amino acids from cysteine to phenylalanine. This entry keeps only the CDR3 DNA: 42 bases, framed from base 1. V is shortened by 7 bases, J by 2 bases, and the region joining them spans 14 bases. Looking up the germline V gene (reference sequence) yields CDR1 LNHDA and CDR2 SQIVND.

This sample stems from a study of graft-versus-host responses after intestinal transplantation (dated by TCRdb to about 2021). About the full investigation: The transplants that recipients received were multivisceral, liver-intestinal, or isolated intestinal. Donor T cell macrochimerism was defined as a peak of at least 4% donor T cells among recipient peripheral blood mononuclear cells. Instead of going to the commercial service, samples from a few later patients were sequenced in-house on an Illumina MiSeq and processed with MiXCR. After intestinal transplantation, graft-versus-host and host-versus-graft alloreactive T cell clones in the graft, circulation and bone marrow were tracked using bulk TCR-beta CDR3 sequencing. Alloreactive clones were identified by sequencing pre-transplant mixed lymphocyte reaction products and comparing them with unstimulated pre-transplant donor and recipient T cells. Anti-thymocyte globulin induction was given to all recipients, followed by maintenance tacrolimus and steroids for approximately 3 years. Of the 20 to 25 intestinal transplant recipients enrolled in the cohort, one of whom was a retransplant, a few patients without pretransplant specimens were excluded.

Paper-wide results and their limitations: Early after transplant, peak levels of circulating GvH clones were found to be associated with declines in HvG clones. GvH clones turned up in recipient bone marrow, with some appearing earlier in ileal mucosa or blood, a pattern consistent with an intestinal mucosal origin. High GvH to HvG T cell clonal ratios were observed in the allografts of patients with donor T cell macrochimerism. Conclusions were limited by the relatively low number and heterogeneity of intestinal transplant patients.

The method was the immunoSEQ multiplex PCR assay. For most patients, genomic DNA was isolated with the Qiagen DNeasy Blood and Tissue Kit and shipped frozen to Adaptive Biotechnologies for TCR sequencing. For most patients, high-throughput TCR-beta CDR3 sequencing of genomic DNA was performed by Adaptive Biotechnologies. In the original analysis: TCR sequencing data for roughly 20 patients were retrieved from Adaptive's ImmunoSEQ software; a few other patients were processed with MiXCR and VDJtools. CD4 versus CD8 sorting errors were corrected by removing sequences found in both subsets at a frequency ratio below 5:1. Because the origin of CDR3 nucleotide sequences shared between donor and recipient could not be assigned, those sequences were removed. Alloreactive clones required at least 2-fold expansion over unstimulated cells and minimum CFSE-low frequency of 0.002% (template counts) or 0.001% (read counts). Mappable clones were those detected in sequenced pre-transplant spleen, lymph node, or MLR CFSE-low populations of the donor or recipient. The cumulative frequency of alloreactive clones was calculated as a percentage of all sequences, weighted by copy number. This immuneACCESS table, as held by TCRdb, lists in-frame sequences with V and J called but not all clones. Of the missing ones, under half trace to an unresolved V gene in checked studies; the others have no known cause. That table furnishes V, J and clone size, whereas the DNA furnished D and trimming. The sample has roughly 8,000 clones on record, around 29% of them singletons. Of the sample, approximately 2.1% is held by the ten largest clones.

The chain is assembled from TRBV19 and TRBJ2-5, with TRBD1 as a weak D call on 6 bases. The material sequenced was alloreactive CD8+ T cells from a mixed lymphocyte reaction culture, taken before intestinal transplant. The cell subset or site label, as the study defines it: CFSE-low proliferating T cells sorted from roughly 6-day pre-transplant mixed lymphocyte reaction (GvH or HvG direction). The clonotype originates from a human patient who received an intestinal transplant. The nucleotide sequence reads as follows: TGTGCCAGTAATCTTGGGACATCACAAGAGACCCAGTACTTC. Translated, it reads CASNLGTSQETQYF.